Listed below are T cell receptor beta chains from one sample, sequenced in a study of shared clonotypes between healthy human individuals. The assay was immunoSEQ multiplex PCR, and TCRdb's table has in-frame clones only and misses some. The profile covers millions of clones, with 85% to 95% appearing a single time and 0.13% taken by the ten largest. Sequencing was carried out using naive CD4+ T cells sorted from blood. The source is a man between 18 and 29 years old in good health. Both conserved end residues are part of each CDR3. The order of the fields is D gene, clone size, CDR3 length, J gene, V gene, CDR3 DNA, CDR3 protein. D genes are given only for firm matches. For some rows the clone size is stated as once, few or many, or as a class when expanded; others skip it.

.	once	14	TRBJ1-2	TRBV9	TGTGCCAGCAGCGCTAATGAGACAGGAGGTGGCTACACCTTC	CASSANETGGGYTF
.	.	13	TRBJ2-7	TRBV4-1	TGCGCCAGCAGCCAAGGGCGGCTGACCGAGCAGTACTTC	CASSQGRLTEQYF
.	.	16	TRBJ2-7	TRBV9	TGTGCCAGCAGCCCGCGTTCCAACCAGTTAACCTACGAGCAGTACTTC	CASSPRSNQLTYEQYF
.	.	15	TRBJ2-6	TRBV2	TGTGCCAGCAGAGGGAAGGGATCCGGGGCCAACGTCCTGACTTTC	CASRGKGSGANVLTF
.	.	15	TRBJ2-7	TRBV6-5	TGTGCCAGCAGTTACTCGGCAGGGGAAGGCTACGAGCAGTACTTC	CASSYSAGEGYEQYF
.	once	13	TRBJ2-3	TRBV5-6	TGTGCCAGCAGCTGGGATAGCACAGATACGCAGTATTTT	CASSWDSTDTQYF
.	.	14	TRBJ2-7	TRBV7-6	TGTGCCAGCAGCTTAGGGGGTGCCGGATACGAGCAGTACTTC	CASSLGGAGYEQYF
TRBD1	.	14	TRBJ1-1	TRBV7-2	TGTGCCAGCAGCTTAGGCAGGGGGGGTTATGTAGCTTTCTTT	CASSLGRGGYVAFF
.	.	12	TRBJ1-6	TRBV30	TGTGCCTGGAAGATAGGAGGTTCACCCCTCCACTTT	CAWKIGGSPLHF
.	.	11	TRBJ2-5	TRBV25-1	TGTGCCAGCAGTGTGGTGGAGACCCAGTACTTC	CASSVVETQYF
TRBD1	.	13	TRBJ2-1	TRBV2	TGTGCCAGCAGTGGGACAGGGTACAATGAGCAGTTCTTC	CASSGTGYNEQFF
TRBD2	.	17	TRBJ2-1	TRBV4-1	TGCGCCAGCAGCCAAGAAATAGGACTAGCGGGACTCAATGAGCAGTTCTTC	CASSQEIGLAGLNEQFF
TRBD1	.	15	TRBJ1-2	TRBV6-1	TGTGCCAGCAGTGGGGGACAGGGTGGAGTTCGAGGCTACACCTTC	CASSGGQGGVRGYTF
.	.	12	TRBJ1-6	TRBV2	TGTGCCAGCAGCTCGGGGAACTCACCCCTCCACTTT	CASSSGNSPLHF